This TCR beta chain emerged from a study of CD8+CD57+ T cells in acquired aplastic anemia. It was patients with CD8+CD57+ cell expansion by flow cytometry who were chosen for sequencing. It was genomic DNA that served as the template for profiling TCR beta VDJ and CDR3. TCRdb fed the reads into MiXCR, producing one record per CDR3 protein. The table has roughly 160,000 distinct CDR3 sequences, about two thirds seen once. This CDR3 is built from 14 residues. CDR1 and CDR2 from the germline V gene are ENHRY and SYGVKD. Germline trimming cut 5 bases from V and 1 base from J; bases unmatched to any gene: 0.

This receptor was identified in a human donor with aplastic anemia. Sequencing was performed on sorted CD4+, CD8+, or CD8+CD57+ T cells (not recorded which) from PBMCs. J is TRBJ2-3 and V is TRBV10-3, with 10 bases matching TRBD2. CDR3 protein: CAISTSGGTDTQYF. The CDR3 nucleotides read TGTGCCATCAGTACTAGCGGGGGCACAGATACGCAGTATTTT.